The rows below give T cell receptor beta chains drawn from one sample of a study of blood T cell repertoires in COVID-19. The method was immunoSEQ multiplex PCR; TCRdb's version includes in-frame clones alone and lacks a portion of them. Altogether about 250,000 clones are present, 80% to 90% being singletons, with the ten largest covering about 5.7%. Specimen: peripheral blood. These receptors were collected from an elderly man with acute or convalescent COVID-19. Each CDR3 is given with its conserved first and last residue. Each record gives: J gene, clone size, D gene, V gene, CDR3 protein, CDR3 DNA. A D gene is named only where the DNA matches it firmly. Where a row states a size, it is once, few, many or the class of an expanded clone; other rows omit it.

j_gene: TRBJ2-6
abundance: .
d_gene: .
v_gene: TRBV6-1
CDR3aa: CASSEDGYSGANVLTF
CDR3nt: TGTGCCAGCAGTGAAGACGGTTACTCTGGGGCCAACGTCCTGACTTTC

j_gene: TRBJ2-5
abundance: .
d_gene: .
v_gene: TRBV7-9
CDR3aa: CASSITGTETQYF
CDR3nt: TGTGCCAGCAGCATAACAGGCACAGAGACCCAGTACTTC

j_gene: TRBJ2-1
abundance: .
d_gene: TRBD2
v_gene: TRBV5-1
CDR3aa: CASSIRAGEGEQFF
CDR3nt: TGCGCCAGCAGCATAAGAGCGGGAGAGGGTGAGCAGTTCTTC

j_gene: TRBJ2-5
abundance: .
d_gene: TRBD1
v_gene: TRBV2
CDR3aa: CASGTGASETQYF
CDR3nt: TGTGCCAGCGGGACAGGGGCTTCTGAGACCCAGTACTTC

j_gene: TRBJ2-6
abundance: .
d_gene: .
v_gene: TRBV6-6
CDR3aa: CASSRTGIPSGANVLTF
CDR3nt: TGTGCCAGCAGTCGAACAGGGATACCCTCTGGGGCCAACGTCCTGACTTTC

j_gene: TRBJ2-6
abundance: .
d_gene: .
v_gene: TRBV5-6
CDR3aa: CASSLYSGANVLTF
CDR3nt: TGTGCCAGCAGCTTGTACTCTGGGGCCAACGTCCTGACTTTC

j_gene: TRBJ2-3
abundance: .
d_gene: .
v_gene: TRBV7-9
CDR3aa: CASSSLSRGELYF
CDR3nt: TGTGCCAGCAGCTCACTCAGTCGGGGAGAGCTGTATTTT

j_gene: TRBJ2-2
abundance: .
d_gene: TRBD1
v_gene: TRBV2
CDR3aa: CASTTDRAGAGELFF
CDR3nt: TGTGCCAGCACCACAGACAGGGCGGGTGCCGGGGAGCTGTTTTTT

j_gene: TRBJ2-5
abundance: .
d_gene: TRBD2
v_gene: TRBV4-2
CDR3aa: CASSQEGRGLGIRETQYF
CDR3nt: TGTGCCAGCAGCCAAGAGGGAAGAGGACTAGGGATTCGGGAGACCCAGTACTTC

j_gene: TRBJ2-1
abundance: .
d_gene: TRBD2
v_gene: TRBV6-6
CDR3aa: CASSQGLAGTYNEQFF
CDR3nt: TGTGCCAGCAGTCAAGGACTAGCGGGGACCTACAATGAGCAGTTCTTC

j_gene: TRBJ2-7
abundance: .
d_gene: .
v_gene: TRBV2
CDR3aa: CASSENGVSYEQYF
CDR3nt: TGTGCCAGCAGTGAAAATGGAGTGAGCTACGAGCAGTACTTC

j_gene: TRBJ1-1
abundance: .
d_gene: .
v_gene: TRBV27
CDR3aa: CASSLSYGRVRGAFF
CDR3nt: TGTGCCAGCAGTTTATCCTATGGCAGGGTAAGGGGAGCTTTCTTT

j_gene: TRBJ2-2
abundance: .
d_gene: .
v_gene: TRBV19
CDR3aa: CASSIRTDNTGELFF
CDR3nt: TGTGCCAGTAGTATTCGGACAGATAACACCGGGGAGCTGTTTTTT

j_gene: TRBJ1-5
abundance: .
d_gene: .
v_gene: TRBV4-1
CDR3aa: CASSQGTYSNQPQHF
CDR3nt: TGCGCCAGCAGCCAAGGGACTTATAGCAATCAGCCCCAGCATTTT

j_gene: TRBJ2-7
abundance: .
d_gene: TRBD1
v_gene: TRBV28
CDR3aa: CASTPRTGGAIYEQYF
CDR3nt: TGTGCCAGCACGCCGCGGACAGGGGGCGCGATTTACGAGCAGTACTTC

j_gene: TRBJ1-4
abundance: .
d_gene: .
v_gene: TRBV19
CDR3aa: CASSIDPLATNEKLFF
CDR3nt: TGTGCCAGTAGTATAGACCCCCTTGCAACTAATGAAAAACTGTTTTTT

j_gene: TRBJ2-7
abundance: few
d_gene: TRBD2
v_gene: TRBV7-9
CDR3aa: CASSRGLAVNEQYF
CDR3nt: TGTGCCAGCAGCCGAGGACTAGCCGTTAACGAGCAGTACTTC